Each of the 28 T cell receptor beta chains below was sequenced from the same sample in a study of T cell responses to AZD1222 COVID-19 vaccine. Sequenced by immunoSEQ multiplex PCR; TCRdb stores in-frame clones only, minus some. Among over 100,000 clones, approximately 83% were seen once, and the ten largest hold around a tenth. Sequenced material: peripheral blood, taken on day 0 of AZD1222 vaccination. Receptors originate from an adult in good health.

This chain links TRBV6-5 with TRBJ1-4; a possible D gene is TRBD1 (6 bases). Trimming cost V 2 bases and J 6 bases, with 7 bases left between them. The CDR3 totals 13 residues. Per germline, CDR1 MNHEY and CDR2 SVGAGI. The CDR3 nucleotides are TGTGCCAGCAGTTACGCAGGGGATGAAAAACTGTTTTTT. Residues: CASSYAGDEKLFF.

This chain connects TRBV6-4 to TRBJ2-6; 7 bases agree with TRBD1. Germline V gene sequence: CDR1 MRHNA, CDR2 SNTAGT. V was pared by 0 bases and J by 2 bases, with 1 base of the junction left unmatched. CDR3 length: 16 residues. The CDR3 DNA follows: TGTGCCAGCAGTGACTCAGGGGGCGCTGGGGCCAACGTCCTGACTTTC. Amino acid sequence: CASSDSGGAGANVLTF.

As concerns this clone: The sample contains more than one DNA sequence encoding this CDR3. The CDR3 here is CASSLGGTGNTIYF. The CDR3 DNA sequence: TGTGCCAGCAGTTTAGGGGGCACGGGAAACACCATATATTTT. The V and J genes are TRBV28 and TRBJ1-3, with D maybe TRBD1 (6 bases). From germline, CDR1 is MDHEN and CDR2 SYDVKM. This CDR3 comprises 14 residues. V lost 2 bases and J lost 4, with 9 bases in between.

V usage is TRBV2 and J usage is TRBJ1-5; D possibly corresponds to TRBD1 (5 bases). The CDR3 extends over 16 amino acids. From germline, CDR1 is SNHLY and CDR2 FYNNEI. V lost 6 bases and J 4 bases, leaving 19 bases between the germline ends. CDR3 residues: CASRGHRGPSNQPQHF. CDR3 DNA: TGTGCCAGCAGGGGCCATCGGGGCCCCTCGAATCAGCCCCAGCATTTT. Together with reference TRBV2 and TRBJ1-5, the CDR3 gives the full variable domain: EPEVTQTPSHQVTQMGQEVILRCVPISNHLYFYWYRQILGQKVEFLVSFYNNEISEKSEIFDDQFSVERPDGSNFTLKIRSTKLEDSAMYFCASRGHRGPSNQPQHFGDGTRLSIL.

The V gene is TRBV10-1, the J gene TRBJ2-7, with D unclear. The germline V gene encodes CDR1 WNHNN and CDR2 SYGVQD (reference sequence). The CDR3 runs 13 residues. Deletions cut 7 bases from V and 6 bases from J, with 16 bases between. CDR3 nucleotide sequence: TGCGCCAGCAACACGAAGCAGCCCGGCGAGCAGTACTTC. Amino acid sequence: CASNTKQPGEQYF.

CDR3 protein: CASSKQGWNYGYTF. CDR3 coding DNA: TGTGCCAGCAGTAAGCAGGGGTGGAACTATGGCTACACCTTC. The chain is built from TRBV28 and TRBJ1-2; tentatively, D is TRBD1 (6 bases). The germline gives CDR1 MDHEN, CDR2 SYDVKM. The CDR3 length is 14 residues. Trimming removed 5 bases from V and 2 bases from J, with 12 bases in between.

V usage is TRBV6-2 or TRBV6-3 and J usage is TRBJ1-5; D gene uncertain. Germline V CDR1 and CDR2: MNHEY, SVGEGT. This CDR3 has 12 amino acids. V gave up 1 base and J gave up 6 bases, with 4 bases separating them. This CDR3 is CASSYYGQPQHF. The CDR3, as DNA: TGTGCCAGCAGTTACTACGGTCAGCCCCAGCATTTT.

This clone was seen only once. The V gene is TRBV11-3, the J gene TRBJ2-1; D is perhaps TRBD2 (5 bases). V dropped 3 bases and J dropped 0 bases, with 9 bases sitting between them. CDR3 length equals 15 residues. Germline V gene data show CDR1 as SGHNT and CDR2 as YENEEA. CDR3 nucleotide sequence: TGTGCCAGCAGCTTCCGGGATAGCTCCTACAATGAGCAGTTCTTC. This encodes CASSFRDSSYNEQFF. The full variable domain, with the rest looked up from reference TRBV11-3 and TRBJ2-1, is EAGVVQSPRYKIIEKKQPVAFWCNPISGHNTLYWYLQNLGQGPELLIRYENEEAVDDSQLPKDRFSAERLKGVDSTLKIQPAELGDSAVYLCASSFRDSSYNEQFFGPGTRLTVL.

This clone was observed a few times. The CDR3 sequence is CASSGRTGHSYNEQFF. The CDR3 DNA reads as TGTGCCAGCAGCGGGAGGACAGGACACTCCTACAATGAGCAGTTCTTC. V and J are TRBV21-1 and TRBJ2-1; the tabulated D call, TRBD1, remains unverified against the DNA. TRBV21-1 is a recognized pseudogene. CDR3 size: 16 residues.

With respect to this clone: The identical CDR3 is also encoded by other nucleotide sequences in the sample. The chain carries TRBV28 and TRBJ1-2; D might be TRBD1 (6 bases). Germline CDR1 is MDHEN and CDR2 is SYDVKM. V was trimmed by 3 bases and J by 4 bases, leaving 9 bases between them. This CDR3 comprises 13 residues. CDR3 region: CASSFGGGYGYTF. CDR3 sequence (DNA): TGTGCCAGCAGTTTTGGGGGCGGCTATGGCTACACCTTC.

The genes are TRBV19 and TRBJ2-5, with D hard to call. Germline values: CDR1 LNHDA, CDR2 SQIVND (reference sequence). The V gene lost 5 bases and the J gene lost 8 bases, with 12 bases spanning the gap. The CDR3 has 12 amino acids. The CDR3, as DNA: TGTGCCAGTAGTGGATCGACTGGTACCCAGTACTTC. As protein: CASSGSTGTQYF.

The chain recombines TRBV7-9 with TRBJ2-3; D ambiguous. This CDR3 contains 14 residues. Trimming cost V 1 base and J 6 bases, with 11 bases left between them. The germline CDR1 and CDR2 sequences are SEHNR and FQNEAQ (reference sequence). CDR3 nucleotides: TGTGCCAGCAGCTTAGAGTTGTTGACCGATACGCAGTATTTT. It translates to CASSLELLTDTQYF.

The chain couples TRBV28 to TRBJ2-3, with D tentatively TRBD2 (6 bases). CDR3 length: 13 residues. Trimming took 6 bases from V and 8 from J, leaving 15 bases between them. Germline CDR1 reads MDHEN; CDR2 reads SYDVKM. The DNA of the CDR3 is TGTGCCAGCAGCACGATTCGGGGGAGTACGCAGTATTTT. It yields the protein CASSTIRGSTQYF.

CDR3 residues: CASRPVGEGLNEQFF. The CDR3 DNA reads TGTGCCAGCAGGCCCGTGGGGGAGGGCCTGAATGAGCAGTTCTTC. The gene calls are TRBV6-1 and TRBJ2-1; 7 bases are shared with TRBD2. CDR1 is MNHNS and CDR2 is SASEGT in the germline V gene. The CDR3 is 15 amino acids. The junction had 12 bases not matched to a gene; V was cut back by 6 bases and J by 7 bases.

The chain carries TRBV28 and TRBJ2-7; D may be TRBD1 (7 bases). CDR1 is MDHEN and CDR2 is SYDVKM in the germline V gene. This CDR3 has 13 amino acids. The V end lost 2 bases, the J end lost 5 bases, and 10 bases lay between the germline ends. This chain's CDR3 is CASSLGGTDEQYF. The CDR3 DNA follows: TGTGCCAGCAGTTTAGGAGGGACAGACGAGCAGTACTTC.

The chain combines TRBV6-5 with TRBJ1-5; weak D call: TRBD1 (5 bases). V lost 8 bases to trimming and J lost 3 bases, with 17 bases between them. The CDR3 consists of 15 residues. From germline, CDR1 is MNHEY and CDR2 SVGAGI. The CDR3 coding sequence is TGTGCCAGCGATCGTAGCGGGGGGGACAATCAGCCCCAGCATTTT. Residues: CASDRSGGDNQPQHF.

The chain is built from TRBV14 and TRBJ2-1, with 7 bases matching TRBD2. The V and J ends lost 0 bases and 0 bases, in that order; junction bases with no gene match: 8. Germline V gene data show CDR1 as SGHDN and CDR2 as FVKESK. This CDR3 has 18 residues. The CDR3 loop reads CASSQDRPTGGSYNEQFF. The DNA of the CDR3 is TGTGCCAGCAGCCAAGATCGCCCAACGGGGGGCTCCTACAATGAGCAGTTCTTC.

This clone has just a few counts. The rearrangement joins TRBV28 to TRBJ1-4, with D unresolved. In germline, CDR1 is MDHEN, CDR2 SYDVKM. V gave up 5 bases and J gave up 5 bases, with 12 bases separating them. This CDR3 spans 14 amino acids. The CDR3 region is CASSVQNTNEKLFF. The DNA for the CDR3 is TGTGCCAGCAGTGTACAGAATACAAATGAAAAACTGTTTTTT.

V is TRBV28 and J is TRBJ2-6; D gene uncertain. The V end was cut by 2 bases, the J end by 0 bases, with 5 bases between. The length of the CDR3 is 15 residues. Looked up from germline, CDR1 is MDHEN and CDR2 is SYDVKM. The CDR3, as DNA: TGTGCCAGCAGTTTACCGGTCTCTGGGGCCAACGTCCTGACTTTC. Its protein product is CASSLPVSGANVLTF.

The chain uses TRBV2 and TRBJ1-6; D remains ambiguous. The V gene's germline CDR1 is SNHLY and CDR2 FYNNEI. This CDR3 has 15 amino acids. The germline V and J ends were trimmed by 2 bases and 9 bases, with 14 bases remaining between them. CDR3 bases: TGTGCCAGCAGTGAAACTGGGATCCGTTCTTCACCCCTCCACTTT. Translation: CASSETGIRSSPLHF.

This chain connects TRBV7-9 to TRBJ2-7, with 7 nucleotides matching TRBD1. This CDR3 has 13 residues. Per the germline V gene, CDR1 is SEHNR and CDR2 is FQNEAQ (reference sequence). Trimming took 5 bases from V and 2 from J; bases not matched to a gene: 3. Here the CDR3 reads CASSLDRTYEQYF. The CDR3 DNA reads TGTGCCAGCAGCCTGGACAGGACCTACGAGCAGTACTTC.

This chain connects TRBV28 to TRBJ2-7, with D possibly TRBD1 on 6 matching bases. Between the trimmed V and J ends, which lost 7 bases and 5 bases, there was a span of 30 bases. Germline lookup yields CDR1 MDHEN and CDR2 SYDVKM. The CDR3 runs 18 residues. CDR3 DNA: TGTGCCAGCACCGCCCTAGACGGGTGGGGGCAGGGCAAGGACGAGCAGTACTTC. Its translation is CASTALDGWGQGKDEQYF.

The DNA of the CDR3 is TGTGCCAGCAGTCACAGACAGGGACGGAGATACGAGCAGTACTTC. Encoded protein: CASSHRQGRRYEQYF. This chain links TRBV7-9 with TRBJ2-7; TRBD1 agrees at 7 bases. With V trimmed by 6 bases and J by 4 bases, 12 bases remained unmatched. Germline V gene data show CDR1 as SEHNR and CDR2 as FQNEAQ (reference sequence). The CDR3 has 15 residues.

The V call is TRBV19, the J call TRBJ1-5; D possibly corresponds to TRBD1 (5 bases). Germline assignment: CDR1 LNHDA and CDR2 SQIVND (reference sequence). This CDR3 region has 13 residues. V shed 6 bases and J shed 4 bases, with 10 bases lying between them. The DNA of the CDR3 is TGTGCCAGTAGGGACATCGCTAATCAGCCCCAGCATTTT. It translates to CASRDIANQPQHF.

The chain has TRBV7-2 and TRBJ2-7; D gene uncertain. The ends were cut back, 4 bases at V and 0 bases at J, with 10 bases in the middle. Germline V lookup: CDR1 SGHTA, CDR2 FQGNSA. The CDR3 runs to 14 residues. As DNA, the CDR3 is TGTGCCAGCAGCTCCGACTTGAGCTCCTACGAGCAGTACTTC. As protein: CASSSDLSSYEQYF.

This clone is termed medium-sized. This rearrangement joins TRBV6-5 to TRBJ1-6, with D perhaps TRBD1 (6 bases). V lost 1 base to trimming and J lost 4 bases, with 11 bases between them. There are 16 residues in the CDR3. Germline V gives CDR1 MNHEY, CDR2 SVGAGI. In nucleotides, the CDR3 is TGTGCCAGCAGTTACTTAGGACAGAAATATAATTCACCCCTCCACTTT. It encodes CASSYLGQKYNSPLHF.

This chain joins TRBV7-2 and TRBJ2-1; 9 nucleotides line up with TRBD2. J gave up 0 bases and V 6 bases, and 3 bases lay outside the gene matches. The CDR3 runs to 15 residues. The germline gives CDR1 SGHTA, CDR2 FQGNSA. The CDR3, as DNA: TGTGCCAGCAGTAGCGGGGGTTACTCCTACAATGAGCAGTTCTTC. This gives the protein CASSSGGYSYNEQFF.

The chain combines TRBV6-5 with TRBJ2-7; 9 nucleotides agree with TRBD2. This CDR3 spans 15 amino acids. With V trimmed by 2 bases and J by 4 bases, 6 bases remained unmatched. Germline CDR1 MNHEY, CDR2 SVGAGI. DNA for the CDR3: TGTGCCAGCAGTTACGCTAGCGGGACTCAATACGAGCAGTACTTC. Encoded protein: CASSYASGTQYEQYF.